One sample yielded the 32 T cell receptor beta chains listed below, sequenced in a study of T cell repertoires in cytomegalovirus infection. TCRdb re-called the reads through MiXCR, storing one row per CDR3 protein. Among approximately 470,000 distinct CDR3 sequences listed, approximately 40% were seen once. These receptors have no identified antigens. This specimen was cultured PBMCs, taken from culture after CMV antigen stimulation. The receptor set was obtained from a human donor in good health (CMV status not recorded). Some clones in this sample may be carry-over from other donors' samples.

This clonotype was picked up a small number of times. The J gene is TRBJ2-4, the V gene TRBV7-2; D may be TRBD1 (5 bases). The CDR3 consists of 15 residues. The germline V and J ends were trimmed by 4 bases and 3 bases, with 13 bases remaining between them. Per germline, CDR1 SGHTA and CDR2 FQGNSA. The CDR3 is CASSSRQLGKNIQYF. CDR3 nucleotides: TGTGCCAGCAGCTCCCGACAGTTAGGCAAAAACATTCAGTACTTC.

This clonotype has at least ten counts. The J gene is TRBJ2-3, the V gene TRBV7-2; D may be TRBD1 (6 bases). Germline-derived CDR1 and CDR2 are SGHTA and FQGNSA. V shed 0 bases and J shed 4 bases, with 14 bases lying between them. The CDR3 sequence is 16 residues long. The CDR3 region has the DNA TGTGCCAGCAGCTTAGCTACAGGGTCGGTTGCAGATACGCAGTATTTT. This sequence encodes CASSLATGSVADTQYF. Full variable domain (missing parts from reference TRBV7-2 and TRBJ2-3): GAGVSQSPSNKVTEKGKDVELRCDPISGHTALYWYRQSLGQGLEFLIYFQGNSAPDKSGLPSDRFSAERTGGSVSTLTIQRTQQEDSAVYLCASSLATGSVADTQYFGPGTRLTVL.

The chain links TRBV7-2 to TRBJ1-3; maybe TRBD1 (5 bases). Germline V gene sequence: CDR1 SGHTA, CDR2 FQGNSA. The CDR3 consists of 15 residues. V was cut by 3 bases and J by 0 bases, with 9 bases left in between. CDR3 region: CASSFFRASGNTIYF. The CDR3 region has the DNA TGTGCCAGCAGCTTCTTCAGGGCCTCTGGAAACACCATATATTTT.

This clonotype showed up just a few times. J is TRBJ2-1 and V is TRBV7-8; the match to TRBD2 covers 7 bases. The CDR3 is 14 residues long. The V gene's germline CDR1 is SGHVS and CDR2 FQNEAQ. CDR3 bases: TGTGCTTGTGGCGGGGGAAGCTCCTACAATGAGCAGTTCTTC. This codes for CACGGGSSYNEQFF.

The CDR3 loop is CASSASGTGTEAFF. The DNA of the CDR3 is TGTGCCAGCAGCGCTTCCGGGACCGGCACTGAAGCTTTCTTT. The chain joins TRBV7-6 to TRBJ1-1, with D possibly being TRBD1 (5 bases). The CDR3 contains 14 residues. The germline V and J ends were trimmed by 5 bases and 4 bases, with 14 bases remaining between them. The germline V gene encodes CDR1 SGHVS and CDR2 FNYEAQ. The whole variable domain, remainder taken from reference TRBV7-6 and TRBJ1-1, is GAGVSQSPRYKVTKRGQDVALRCDPISGHVSLYWYRQALGQGPEFLTYFNYEAQQDKSGLPNDRFSAERPEGSISTLTIQRTEQRDSAMYRCASSASGTGTEAFFGQGTRLTVV.

The V and J genes are TRBV19 and TRBJ1-1; a possible D gene is TRBD1 (6 bases). The V end lost 4 bases, the J end lost 3 bases, and 9 bases lay between the germline ends. The CDR3 is 13 residues long. Germline CDR1 LNHDA, CDR2 SQIVND (reference sequence). The CDR3 here is CASSSAGDTEAFF. In nucleotides, the CDR3 is TGTGCCAGTAGTAGCGCAGGGGACACTGAAGCTTTCTTT.

The chain is built from TRBV6-6 and TRBJ1-1, with 7 bases aligning to TRBD1. Germline-derived CDR1 and CDR2 are MNHNY and SVGAGI (reference sequence). The CDR3 totals 13 residues. V trimming: 6 bases; J trimming: 2 bases; junction bases outside the gene matches: 3. The CDR3 DNA reads TGTGCCAGCAGACGGGACAGCAACACTGAAGCTTTCTTT. Protein product: CASRRDSNTEAFF.

As to this clonotype: Sequence at one end of the junction differs from germline and may be a read error. The chain combines TRBV20-1 with TRBJ2-3, with 7 bases lining up with TRBD1. CDR3 length equals 13 residues. CDR1 is DFQATT, CDR2 SNEGSKA, per germline (reference sequence). CDR3 amino acids: CSARDRVTDTQYF. CDR3 nucleotide sequence: TGCAGTGCCAGAGACAGGGTAACCGATACGCAGTATTTT.

This clonotype has only a few counts. This sequence joins TRBV7-2 and TRBJ1-5; a weak D match, TRBD1 (5 bases). Trimming took 6 bases from V and 0 from J, leaving 12 bases between them. From germline, CDR1 is SGHTA and CDR2 FQGNSA. This CDR3 region has 15 residues. This CDR3 reads CASSIGEFSNQPQHF. The CDR3 bases are TGTGCCAGCAGTATAGGGGAATTTAGCAATCAGCCCCAGCATTTT.

The chain is built from TRBV7-6 and TRBJ2-1, with a weak D call TRBD1 (7 bases). This CDR3 spans 16 amino acids. V lost 1 base, J lost 13 bases, and 23 bases lay in between. In germline, CDR1 is SGHVS, CDR2 FNYEAQ. The DNA of the CDR3 is TGTGCCAGCAGCTTAGGTGGAGGGGGCAGCTGGGGAGCCCAGTTCTTC. It translates to CASSLGGGGSWGAQFF.

The gene calls are TRBV4-1 and TRBJ2-7, with TRBD2 matching 8 bases. This CDR3 has 15 residues. The V gene's germline CDR1 is MGHRA and CDR2 YSYEKL. The V segment lost 1 base and the J segment 7 bases; nucleotides outside the gene matches: 9. Here the CDR3 reads CASSQGVLAAGEQYF. CDR3 nucleotide sequence: TGCGCCAGCAGCCAAGGTGTACTAGCGGCGGGTGAGCAGTACTTC.

This clonotype has more than one count but fewer than ten. The chain links TRBV7-6 to TRBJ2-2; possible D gene TRBD2, 6 bases. The CDR3 runs 16 residues. CDR1 is SGHVS and CDR2 is FNYEAQ in the germline V gene. V dropped 4 bases and J dropped 3 bases, with 15 bases sitting between them. CDR3 DNA sequence: TGTGCCAGCAGCTCCGGGGGATCCGGGTACACCGGGGAGCTGTTTTTT. Its protein is CASSSGGSGYTGELFF.

This rearrangement joins TRBV12-3 or TRBV12-4 to TRBJ2-3; possible D gene TRBD2, 5 bases. This CDR3 has 14 residues. Trimming took 5 bases from V and 4 from J, leaving 13 bases between them. CDR3 bases: TGTGCCAGCAGTCCATCTGCGGGCTCAGATACGCAGTATTTT. It specifies CASSPSAGSDTQYF.

This clonotype was found a few times. J is TRBJ1-5 and V is TRBV10-3, with D possibly TRBD1 on 5 matching bases. CDR1 and CDR2 (germline): ENHRY, SYGVKD. This CDR3 is 12 amino acids long. Trimming took off 6 bases at V and 5 bases at J, with 8 bases between the two ends. The CDR3 DNA reads TGTGCCATCAGGGACAACGATCAGCCCCAGCATTTT. Its protein product is CAIRDNDQPQHF.

J is TRBJ1-1 and V is TRBV12-3 or TRBV12-4, with 7 positions matching TRBD1. The CDR3 is 15 amino acids. V was clipped by 4 bases and J by 8 bases; unmatched bases: 13. DNA of the CDR3: TGTGCCAGCAGTTCTCTATACAGGGGCGTATCGGAAGCTTTCTTT. This encodes CASSSLYRGVSEAFF.

This clonotype was counted only a few times. This chain joins TRBV12-5 and TRBJ1-1; 7 positions agree with TRBD1. Germline V gene data show CDR1 as LGHNT and CDR2 as FRNRAP. The CDR3 totals 18 residues. With V trimmed by 1 base and J by 0 bases, 11 bases remained unmatched. In DNA, the CDR3 is TGTGCTAGTGGTTTGGCAAACAGGGGCCCTTCGTTGAACACTGAAGCTTTCTTT. This gives the protein CASGLANRGPSLNTEAFF.

The genes are TRBV7-6 and TRBJ2-5; TRBD2 matches at 10 bases. V shed 5 bases and J 4 bases; nucleotides not matched to a gene: 10. This CDR3 is built from 16 residues. The germline CDR1 and CDR2 sequences are SGHVS and FNYEAQ. CDR3 in DNA: TGTGCCAGCAGCCTTAGTGGGCTAGCGGGAGTAGAGACCCAGTACTTC. As protein: CASSLSGLAGVETQYF. The whole variable domain, remainder taken from reference TRBV7-6 and TRBJ2-5, is GAGVSQSPRYKVTKRGQDVALRCDPISGHVSLYWYRQALGQGPEFLTYFNYEAQQDKSGLPNDRFSAERPEGSISTLTIQRTEQRDSAMYRCASSLSGLAGVETQYFGPGTRLLVL.

This chain uses TRBV18 with TRBJ1-2; D uncertain. CDR1 is KGHSH, CDR2 LQKENI, per germline. The CDR3 runs to 15 residues. The V end was cut by 2 bases, the J end by 7 bases, with 17 bases between. The CDR3 region is CASSPFGEGGSGYTF. The CDR3 DNA is TGTGCCAGCTCACCATTCGGGGAAGGTGGAAGTGGCTACACCTTC.

This rearrangement joins TRBV6-2 or TRBV6-3 to TRBJ2-3, with 7 bases identical to TRBD1. The germline CDR1 and CDR2 sequences are MNHEY and SVGEGT. This CDR3 comprises 13 residues. V lost 6 bases, J lost 8 bases, and 8 bases stayed unmatched. The CDR3 DNA sequence: TGTGCCAGCAGCCCTACCGGACAGGCTACGCAGTATTTT. Residues: CASSPTGQATQYF.

V and J are TRBV6-5 and TRBJ2-7; tentatively, D is TRBD2 (6 bases). This CDR3 comprises 15 residues. Germline CDR1 is MNHEY and CDR2 is SVGAGI. V lost 6 bases and J 3 bases, leaving 18 bases between the germline ends. This CDR3 reads CASSARAGPLYEQYF. For the CDR3, the DNA is TGTGCCAGCAGCGCCAGGGCGGGGCCCCTCTACGAGCAGTACTTC.

This clonotype was observed at least ten times. This rearrangement joins TRBV7-2 to TRBJ2-3; the D is unclear. Trimming shortened V by 5 bases and J by 0 bases, and 9 bases separated the two germline ends. The CDR3 sequence is 14 residues long. Looked up from germline, CDR1 is SGHTA and CDR2 is FQGNSA. CDR3 DNA: TGTGCCAGCAGCAAGAGACGGAGCACAGATACGCAGTATTTT. It translates to CASSKRRSTDTQYF.

This clonotype was counted a few times. The chain links TRBV7-9 to TRBJ2-2; 8 bases fit TRBD2. V lost 3 bases and J lost 4; bases outside the gene matches: 1. The CDR3 has 14 amino acids. Germline CDR1 reads SEHNR; CDR2 reads FQNEAQ (reference sequence). This CDR3 reads CASSFGTSTGELFF. The CDR3 nucleotides read TGTGCCAGCAGCTTCGGGACTAGCACCGGGGAGCTGTTTTTT.

This clonotype was seen at least ten times. The chain couples TRBV7-2 to TRBJ1-1; D may be TRBD1 (6 bases). V lost 3 bases and J 3 bases, leaving 14 bases between the germline ends. The CDR3 sequence is 15 residues long. Germline loops: CDR1 SGHTA, CDR2 FQGNSA. DNA for the CDR3: TGTGCCAGCAGCTTTCCGACAGGAGCCGACACTGAAGCTTTCTTT. Protein: CASSFPTGADTEAFF.

About this clonotype: One junction end does not reproduce the germline sequence, and a read error may be involved. The chain links TRBV11-2 to TRBJ2-1; D call uncertain. The CDR3 sequence is 15 residues long. Germline CDR1 reads SGHAT; CDR2 reads FQNNGV. CDR3 nucleotide sequence: TGCGCCAGCAGCCTTCAGATCGGGTGGGTGGGTGAGCAGTTCTTC. It codes for CASSLQIGWVGEQFF.

The DNA for the CDR3 is TGTGCCAGCAGCCCGACTGGACGGAGACGACGTAGCACAGATACGCAGTATTTT. This translates into CASSPTGRRRRSTDTQYF. The gene calls are TRBV6-2 or TRBV6-3 and TRBJ2-3; D ambiguous. The V gene lost 6 bases and the J gene lost 0 bases, with 22 bases spanning the gap. CDR1 and CDR2 (germline): MNHEY, SVGEGT. The length of the CDR3 is 18 residues.

The CDR3 loop reads CASSPEGRAQETQYF. DNA for the CDR3: TGTGCCAGCAGCCCCGAAGGGCGAGCGCAAGAGACCCAGTACTTC. This chain links TRBV3-1 with TRBJ2-5; no reliable D call. The ends were cut back, 4 bases at V and 2 bases at J, with 14 bases in the middle. CDR1 LGHDT and CDR2 YNNKEL come from the germline V gene (reference sequence). The CDR3 spans 15 residues.

CDR3 DNA sequence: TGTGCCTACTCATGGGGATACGAGCAGTACTTC. Amino acid sequence: CAYSWGYEQYF. The gene calls are TRBV12-3 or TRBV12-4 and TRBJ2-7; D is ambiguous. The CDR3 sequence is 11 residues long. Between the trimmed V and J ends, which lost 11 bases and 4 bases, there was a span of 12 bases.

CDR3 DNA: TGCGCCAGCAGCTTGGAGGCAAACATGAACACTGAAGCTTTCTTT. Amino acid sequence: CASSLEANMNTEAFF. The chain has TRBV5-1 and TRBJ1-1; D remains unclear. Between the trimmed V and J ends, which lost 0 bases and 0 bases, there was a span of 9 bases. The CDR3 has 15 residues. Germline V gene lookup returns CDR1 SGHRS and CDR2 YFSETQ.

This clonotype has more than one count but fewer than ten. The chain combines TRBV7-2 with TRBJ2-2; no clear D gene. Germline CDR1 and CDR2: SGHTA and FQGNSA. V lost 5 bases and J 10 bases, leaving 14 bases between the germline ends. There are 13 residues in the CDR3. The CDR3, as DNA: TGTGCCAGCAGCCCGGGCCCCGTGGAGGAGCTGTTTTTT. As protein: CASSPGPVEELFF.

V is TRBV7-4 and J is TRBJ2-1; no firm D call. The ends were cut back, 6 bases at V and 12 bases at J, with 24 bases in the middle. This CDR3 spans 15 amino acids. The germline gives CDR1 SGHVT, CDR2 SQSDAQ. The CDR3 protein is CASSHAPTIIESQFF. In DNA, the CDR3 is TGTGCCAGCAGTCACGCGCCTACGATTATCGAATCGCAGTTCTTC.

This clonotype has a handful of counts. The chain combines TRBV28 with TRBJ2-5; D is undetermined. Deletions cut 3 bases from V and 5 bases from J, with 7 bases between. Germline V gives CDR1 MDHEN, CDR2 SYDVKM. The CDR3 contains 12 residues. This CDR3 reads CASSFGLETQYF. The DNA of the CDR3 is TGTGCCAGCAGTTTCGGTCTTGAGACCCAGTACTTC.

This clonotype came up once. This chain uses TRBV6-6 with TRBJ2-1; maybe TRBD2 (5 bases). V was pared by 7 bases and J by 5 bases, with 21 bases between. This CDR3 has 16 amino acids. Germline V gene sequence: CDR1 MNHNY, CDR2 SVGAGI (reference sequence). CDR3 protein: CASTNRRTLYNNEQFF. Written as DNA, the CDR3 is TGTGCCAGCACCAATCGACGGACTCTCTATAACAATGAGCAGTTCTTC.